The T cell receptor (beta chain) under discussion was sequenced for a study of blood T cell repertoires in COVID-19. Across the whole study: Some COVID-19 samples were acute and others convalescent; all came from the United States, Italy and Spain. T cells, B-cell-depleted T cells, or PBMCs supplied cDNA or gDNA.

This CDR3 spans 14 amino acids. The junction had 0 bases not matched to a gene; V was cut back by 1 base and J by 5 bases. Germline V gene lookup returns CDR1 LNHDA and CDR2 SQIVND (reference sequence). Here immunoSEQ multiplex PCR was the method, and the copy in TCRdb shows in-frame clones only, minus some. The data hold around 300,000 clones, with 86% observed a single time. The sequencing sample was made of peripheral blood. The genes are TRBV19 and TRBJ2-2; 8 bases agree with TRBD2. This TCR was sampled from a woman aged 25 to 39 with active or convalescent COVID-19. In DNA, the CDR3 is TGTGCCAGTAGTATAGGCGGGGGGACCGGGGAGCTGTTTTTT. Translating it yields CASSIGGGTGELFF. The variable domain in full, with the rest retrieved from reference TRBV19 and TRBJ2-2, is DGGITQSPKYLFRKEGQNVTLSCEQNLNHDAMYWYRQDPGQGLRLIYYSQIVNDFQKGDIAEGYSVSREKKESFPLTVTSAQKNPTAFYLCASSIGGGTGELFFGEGSRLTVL.